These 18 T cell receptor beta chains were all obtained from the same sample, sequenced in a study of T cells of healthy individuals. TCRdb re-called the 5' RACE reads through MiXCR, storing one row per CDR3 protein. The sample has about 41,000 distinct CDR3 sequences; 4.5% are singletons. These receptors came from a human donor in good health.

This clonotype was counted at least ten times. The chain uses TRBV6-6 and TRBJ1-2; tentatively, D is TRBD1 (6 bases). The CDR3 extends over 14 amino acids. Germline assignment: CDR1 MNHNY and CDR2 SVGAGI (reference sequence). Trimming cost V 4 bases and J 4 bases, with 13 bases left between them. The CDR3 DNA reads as TGTGCCAGCAGTTCCGATTCAGGGGTCTATGGCTACACCTTC. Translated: CASSSDSGVYGYTF.

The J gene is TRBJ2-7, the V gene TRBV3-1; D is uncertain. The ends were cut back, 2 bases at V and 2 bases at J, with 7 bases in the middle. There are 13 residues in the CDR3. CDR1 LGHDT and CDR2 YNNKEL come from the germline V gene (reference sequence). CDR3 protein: CASSQNRAYEQYF. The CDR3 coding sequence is TGTGCCAGCAGCCAAAATCGCGCCTACGAGCAGTACTTC.

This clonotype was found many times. The CDR3 sequence: CASSQGTGITDTQYF. As DNA, the CDR3 is TGTGCCAGCAGCCAAGGCACAGGAATCACAGATACGCAGTATTTT. This rearrangement joins TRBV4-2 to TRBJ2-3; D possibly corresponds to TRBD1 (5 bases). Per germline, CDR1 LGHNA and CDR2 YNFKEQ. The CDR3 has 15 amino acids. With 1 base removed from V and 2 bases from J, the gap between germline ends came to 10 bases.

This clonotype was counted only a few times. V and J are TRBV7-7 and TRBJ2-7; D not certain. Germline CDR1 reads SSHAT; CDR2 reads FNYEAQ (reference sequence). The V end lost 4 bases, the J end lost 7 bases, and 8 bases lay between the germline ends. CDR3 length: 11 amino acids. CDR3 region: CASSSAREQYF. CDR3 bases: TGTGCCAGCAGCTCCGCACGGGAGCAGTACTTC.

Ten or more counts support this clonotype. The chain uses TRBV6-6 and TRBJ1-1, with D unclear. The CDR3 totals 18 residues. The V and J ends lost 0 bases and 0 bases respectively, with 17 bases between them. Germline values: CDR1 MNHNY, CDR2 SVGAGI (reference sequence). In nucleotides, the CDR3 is TGTGCCAGCAGTTACTCGCGGGTACAGCGAACTTTGAACACTGAAGCTTTCTTT. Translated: CASSYSRVQRTLNTEAFF.

In DNA form, the CDR3 reads TGTGCCAGCAGTTTCGCGAGAAGACAGGGGGGTATGAGCAATCAGCCCCAGCATTTT. Amino acids: CASSFARRQGGMSNQPQHF. V is TRBV12-3 or TRBV12-4 and J is TRBJ1-5; 9 bases align to TRBD1. This CDR3 has 19 residues. V was pared by 3 bases and J by 1 base, with 13 bases of the junction left unmatched.

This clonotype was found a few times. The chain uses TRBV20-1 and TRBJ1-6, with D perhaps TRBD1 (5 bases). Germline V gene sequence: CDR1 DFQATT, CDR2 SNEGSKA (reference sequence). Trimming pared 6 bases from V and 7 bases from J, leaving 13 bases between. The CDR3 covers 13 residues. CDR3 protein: CSAEGHPNSPLHF. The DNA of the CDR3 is TGCAGTGCGGAGGGGCACCCAAATTCACCCCTCCACTTT.

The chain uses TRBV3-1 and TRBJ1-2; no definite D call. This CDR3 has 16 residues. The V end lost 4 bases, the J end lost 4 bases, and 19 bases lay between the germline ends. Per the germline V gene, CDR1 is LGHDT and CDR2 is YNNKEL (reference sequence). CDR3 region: CASSPPRARNIYGYTF. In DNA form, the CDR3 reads TGTGCCAGCAGCCCCCCCCGGGCCAGAAATATCTATGGCTACACCTTC.

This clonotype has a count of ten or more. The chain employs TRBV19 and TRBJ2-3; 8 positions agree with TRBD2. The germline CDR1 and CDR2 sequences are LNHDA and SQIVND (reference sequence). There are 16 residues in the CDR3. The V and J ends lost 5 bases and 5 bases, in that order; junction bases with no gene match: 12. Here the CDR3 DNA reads TGTGCCAGTAGTCCTCAAACTAGCGGCAGAGGAGATACGCAGTATTTT. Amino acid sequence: CASSPQTSGRGDTQYF.

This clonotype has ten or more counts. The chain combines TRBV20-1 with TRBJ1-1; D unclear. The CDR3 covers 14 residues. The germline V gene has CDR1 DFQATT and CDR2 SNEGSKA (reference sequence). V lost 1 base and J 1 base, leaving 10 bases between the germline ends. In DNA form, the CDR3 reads TGCAGTGCTAGAGTTGCCGTGACGAACACTGAAGCTTTCTTT. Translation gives CSARVAVTNTEAFF.

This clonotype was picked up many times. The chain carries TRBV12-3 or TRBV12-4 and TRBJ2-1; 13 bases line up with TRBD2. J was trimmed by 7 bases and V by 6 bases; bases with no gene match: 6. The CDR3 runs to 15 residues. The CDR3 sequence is CASRGTSGTGNEQFF. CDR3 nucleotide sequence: TGTGCCAGCAGAGGGACTAGCGGGACCGGTAATGAGCAGTTCTTC.

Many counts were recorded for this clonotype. CDR3 loop: CSVEGASYGYTF. CDR3 nucleotides: TGCAGCGTTGAGGGGGCATCCTATGGCTACACCTTC. V usage is TRBV29-1 and J usage is TRBJ1-2; the D gene is possibly TRBD1 (6 bases). The V end was cut by 3 bases, the J end by 4 bases, with 9 bases between. This CDR3 comprises 12 residues. Per the germline V gene, CDR1 is SQVTM and CDR2 is ANQGSEA.

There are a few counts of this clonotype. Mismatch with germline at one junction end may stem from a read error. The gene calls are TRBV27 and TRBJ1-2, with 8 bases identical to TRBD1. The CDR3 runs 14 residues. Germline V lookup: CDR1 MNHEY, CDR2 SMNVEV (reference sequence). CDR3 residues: CASSLGSGGSGYNF. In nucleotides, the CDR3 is TGTGCCAGCAGTTTAGGGTCAGGGGGCTCTGGCTACAACTTC.

DNA for the CDR3: TGTGCCAGCGTAGGGGGGGGGGTGTACAATGAGCAGTTCTTC. Translating gives CASVGGGVYNEQFF. The V gene is TRBV2, the J gene TRBJ2-1; D is perhaps TRBD2 (7 bases). Germline loops: CDR1 SNHLY, CDR2 FYNNEI. The CDR3 is 14 residues long. Trimming left V 8 bases short and J 4 bases short, with 15 bases between.

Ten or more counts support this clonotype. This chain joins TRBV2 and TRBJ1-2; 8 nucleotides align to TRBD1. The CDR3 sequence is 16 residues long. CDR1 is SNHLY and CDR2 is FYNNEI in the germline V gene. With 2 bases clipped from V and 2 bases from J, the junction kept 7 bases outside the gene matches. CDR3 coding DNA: TGTGCCAGCAGTGAAAAAGGCGGGACAGGAAACTATGGCTACACCTTC. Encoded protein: CASSEKGGTGNYGYTF.

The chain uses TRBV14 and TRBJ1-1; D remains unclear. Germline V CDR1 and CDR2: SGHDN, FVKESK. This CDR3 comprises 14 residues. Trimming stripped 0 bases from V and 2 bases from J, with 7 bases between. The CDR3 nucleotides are TGTGCCAGCAGCCAAGATTTGGCAAACACTGAAGCTTTCTTT. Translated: CASSQDLANTEAFF. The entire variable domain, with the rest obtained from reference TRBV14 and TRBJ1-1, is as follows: EAGVTQFPSHSVIEKGQTVTLRCDPISGHDNLYWYRRVMGKEIKFLLHFVKESKQDESGMPNNRFLAERTGGTYSTLKVQPAELEDSGVYFCASSQDLANTEAFFGQGTRLTVV.

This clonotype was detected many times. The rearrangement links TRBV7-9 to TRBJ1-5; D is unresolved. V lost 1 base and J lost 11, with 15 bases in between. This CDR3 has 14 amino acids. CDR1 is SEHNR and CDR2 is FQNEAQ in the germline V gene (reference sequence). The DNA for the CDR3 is TGTGCCAGCAGCTTAGATTCCAAATGGGCCACCCAGCATTTT. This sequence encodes CASSLDSKWATQHF.

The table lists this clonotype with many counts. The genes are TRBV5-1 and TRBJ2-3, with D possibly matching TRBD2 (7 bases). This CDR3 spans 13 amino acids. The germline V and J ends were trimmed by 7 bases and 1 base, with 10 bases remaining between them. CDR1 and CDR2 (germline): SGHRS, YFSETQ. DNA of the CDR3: TGCGCCAGCGCGGGGGCTGGCACAGATACGCAGTATTTT. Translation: CASAGAGTDTQYF. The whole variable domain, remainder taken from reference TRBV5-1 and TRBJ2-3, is KAGVTQTPRYLIKTRGQQVTLSCSPISGHRSVSWYQQTPGQGLQFLFEYFSETQRNKGNFPGRFSGRQFSNSRSEMNVSTLELGDSALYLCASAGAGTDTQYFGPGTRLTVL.